This T cell receptor (beta chain) is from a study of CD8 T cells in ankylosing spondylitis. Notes on the study in general: Roughly eight highly homologous variants made up a TCR beta motif, and this motif appeared characteristic of ankylosing spondylitis blood.

5'-RACE, quantitative and with molecular barcodes, yielded the TCR beta libraries. MiXCR, run by TCRdb on the 5' RACE reads, gives a single entry per CDR3 protein. This sample has roughly 400,000 distinct CDR3 sequences, with approximately 20% found just once. About this clonotype: The antigen is undetermined.

The sample taken for sequencing was blood, either unsorted or a sorted T cell fraction (not recorded which). This sequence was found in a male donor with ankylosing spondylitis.

The CDR3 spells CASSSSGRRRWELFF. In DNA form, the CDR3 reads TGTGCCAGTAGTAGTAGCGGGAGGCGGCGATGGGAGCTGTTTTTT. The V and J genes are TRBV19 and TRBJ2-2, with 10 bases identical to TRBD2. From germline, CDR1 is LNHDA and CDR2 SQIVND (reference sequence). V shed 4 bases and J 9 bases; nucleotides not matched to a gene: 8. This CDR3 is 15 amino acids long.